This paragraph covers one T cell receptor (beta chain) sequence. Antigen unknown. The sample has other DNA sequences that encode this CDR3 too. The data are from a study of beta chain features in type 1 diabetes. Study details: What patients shared with healthy donors was a similar profile of age, gender and cell yields.

Study findings and constraints: The study found that naive, central memory and Treg TCRB repertoires appeared more similar in patients than in healthy donors. People with Type 1 diabetes carried modestly yet significantly shorter TCRB CDR3s in all four CD4+ subsets.

This CDR3 contains 13 residues. The V and J ends lost 5 bases and 4 bases respectively, with 11 bases between them. Per germline, CDR1 SGHTA and CDR2 FQGNSA. CD4+ naive, central memory, regulatory and stem cell-like memory subsets were isolated by sorting on CD45RO/CCR7/CD25/CD127/CD95/CD27. Sequenced material consisted of expressed TCRB transcripts (all of the isolated RNA was reverse transcribed). The repertoire was sequenced with immunoSEQ multiplex PCR; TCRdb's copy has only in-frame clones and lacks some. In the table there are 60,000 to 75,000 clones, roughly 49% of which are singletons. V is TRBV7-2 and J is TRBJ1-2; D possibly corresponds to TRBD1 (5 bases). The sample comprised central memory CD4+ T cells from blood. The receptor was isolated from a man aged 30-40 years with type 1 diabetes. CDR3: CASSDGQGYGYTF. The CDR3, as DNA: TGTGCCAGCAGCGACGGGCAGGGCTATGGCTACACCTTC.